These 11 T cell receptor beta chains were sequenced from one sample in a study of long-term antiretroviral therapy in people with HIV. Sequencing relied on immunoSEQ assay v3.0, run at survey level. Profiled with immunoSEQ multiplex PCR; TCRdb holds only in-frame clones, not every one. In the table there are 13,000 or so clones, 80% of which are singletons. Sample: unsorted PBMCs, taken 3.2 years before starting antiretroviral therapy. These receptors were obtained from a man in his forties or fifties with HIV.

Of note for this clone: The same CDR3 is also encoded by other DNA sequences in this sample. The chain links TRBV5-1 to TRBJ1-5; D is unclear. The germline CDR1 and CDR2 sequences are SGHRS and YFSETQ. The CDR3 spans 13 residues. The germline V and J ends were trimmed by 4 bases and 4 bases, with 9 bases remaining between them. The CDR3 loop is CASSENPNQPQHF. The CDR3 DNA follows: TGCGCCAGCAGCGAGAATCCGAATCAGCCCCAGCATTTT.

This clone was picked up one time. The CDR3 DNA follows: TGCGCCAGCAGTGAGTCCGCTAGCGGGGGGGCAAATACGCAGTATTTT. As protein: CASSESASGGANTQYF. The chain combines TRBV10-1 with TRBJ2-3; 12 nucleotides match TRBD2. V shed 0 bases, J shed 7 bases, and the junction held 5 bases outside the gene matches. Germline lookup yields CDR1 WNHNN and CDR2 SYGVQD (reference sequence). There are 16 residues in the CDR3.

The chain uses TRBV7-3 and TRBJ2-7; D not resolved. CDR1 and CDR2 from the germline V gene are SGHTA and FQGTGA. V shed 3 bases and J shed 2 bases, with 17 bases lying between them. The CDR3 spans 16 residues. The chain's CDR3 is CASSFGRPHLTYEQYF. CDR3 in DNA: TGTGCCAGCAGCTTCGGCAGGCCACATCTAACCTACGAGCAGTACTTC.

There are a few counts of this clone. Different DNA sequences within this sample yield the same CDR3. The chain's CDR3 is CASSLGSGGNTGELFF. The CDR3 bases are TGTGCCAGCAGCTTAGGGAGCGGGGGTAATACCGGGGAGCTGTTTTTT. J is TRBJ2-2 and V is TRBV7-9, with 8 bases that match TRBD2. CDR3 length equals 16 residues. The V gene's germline CDR1 is SEHNR and CDR2 FQNEAQ (reference sequence). V trimming: 1 base; J trimming: 5 bases; junction bases outside the gene matches: 6.

V usage is TRBV5-5 and J usage is TRBJ2-7; D might be TRBD2 (6 bases). Germline assignment: CDR1 SGHKS and CDR2 YYEKEE (reference sequence). The CDR3 consists of 15 residues. V dropped 0 bases and J dropped 5 bases, with 15 bases sitting between them. The CDR3 region is CASSLGAGRYDEQYF. CDR3 DNA: TGTGCCAGCAGCTTGGGGGCAGGGAGGTACGACGAGCAGTACTTC. Full variable domain (rest looked up from reference TRBV5-5 and TRBJ2-7): DAGVTQSPTHLIKTRGQQVTLRCSPISGHKSVSWYQQVLGQGPQFIFQYYEKEERGRGNFPDRFSARQFPNYSSELNVNALLLGDSALYLCASSLGAGRYDEQYFGPGTRLTVT.

The chain has TRBV6-1 and TRBJ1-5, with 7 bases lining up with TRBD1. Germline-derived CDR1 and CDR2 are MNHNS and SASEGT. V lost 3 bases, J lost 3 bases, and 8 bases stayed unmatched. This CDR3 is built from 16 residues. CDR3 sequence: CASSEQIGTANQPQHF. CDR3 nucleotides: TGTGCCAGCAGTGAGCAAATCGGGACAGCCAATCAGCCCCAGCATTTT.

This clone was detected only once. V gene TRBV10-3 combines with J gene TRBJ1-2, with TRBD1 matching over 10 bases. Germline V CDR1 and CDR2: ENHRY, SYGVKD. The CDR3 runs 15 residues. J gave up 4 bases and V 2 bases, and 4 bases lay outside the gene matches. CDR3 in DNA: TGTGCCATCAGTGAGGGGGGACAGGGGTCCTATGGCTACACCTTC. Amino acids: CAISEGGQGSYGYTF.

The sample holds a few counts of this clone. The chain recombines TRBV4-1 with TRBJ2-7; possibly TRBD1 or TRBD2 for D (5 bases each). The CDR3 runs 14 residues. The V and J ends lost 6 bases and 4 bases respectively, with 16 bases between them. CDR1 and CDR2 (germline): MGHRA, YSYEKL. CDR3 residues: CASSPGTLGYEQYF. CDR3 DNA: TGCGCCAGCAGTCCCGGGACGCTTGGTTACGAGCAGTACTTC.

V and J are TRBV5-1 and TRBJ2-1; a possible D gene is TRBD1 (6 bases). The length of the CDR3 is 15 residues. Trimming left V 0 bases short and J 3 bases short, with 10 bases between. The germline V gene has CDR1 SGHRS and CDR2 YFSETQ. DNA of the CDR3: TGCGCCAGCAGCTTGGAAGAGGGGGTCTACAATGAGCAGTTCTTC. Protein sequence: CASSLEEGVYNEQFF.

The J gene is TRBJ1-5, the V gene TRBV7-8, with D unclear. Germline-derived CDR1 and CDR2 are SGHVS and FQNEAQ. The CDR3 runs 14 residues. V lost 1 base, J lost 5 bases, and 9 bases lay in between. CDR3 sequence (DNA): TGTGCCAGCAGCTTAGGCAGAATTCATCAGCCCCAGCATTTT. As protein: CASSLGRIHQPQHF.

The chain employs TRBV27 and TRBJ2-7; possibly TRBD2 for D (7 bases). This CDR3 has 12 residues. Trimming cost V 6 bases and J 7 bases, with 13 bases left between them. Germline lookup yields CDR1 MNHEY and CDR2 SMNVEV (reference sequence). The CDR3 sequence: CASRGAGEEQYF. As DNA, the CDR3 is TGTGCCAGCAGGGGGGCGGGAGAGGAGCAGTACTTC.